This T cell receptor beta chain was recovered during a study of T cells in Graves' hyperthyroidism and ophthalmopathy. In this sample, this clonotype turned up many times. CDR1 is MNHNS, CDR2 SASEGT, per germline. Trimming took 2 bases from V and 1 from J, leaving 15 bases between them. There are 16 residues in the CDR3. Template material for amplifying TCR beta CDR3 regions consisted of RNA transcripts. In the first-round RT-PCR of the TCR CDR3, the HTBI primer set was used. MiXCR, applied by TCRdb to the multiplex PCR reads, yields one record per CDR3 protein. Of roughly 560,000 distinct CDR3 sequences listed, about 15% are singletons.

This sequence joins TRBV6-1 and TRBJ2-7; possibly TRBD1 for D (5 bases). Sample: blood. The clonotype was recovered from a woman in her forties with Graves' ophthalmopathy. In DNA, the CDR3 is TGTGCCAGCAGTGAACCGACAGTTCCGTCTTCCTACGAGCAGTACTTC. Protein sequence: CASSEPTVPSSYEQYF.